This entry is about one T cell receptor beta chain. Per the germline V gene, CDR1 is MNHEY and CDR2 is SVGAGI. The length of the CDR3 is 16 residues. V shed 2 bases and J 2 bases; nucleotides not matched to a gene: 7. The entry originates in a study of blood T cell repertoires in COVID-19. The overall study: Spain, Italy and the United States supplied samples that represented acute and convalescent COVID-19. PBMCs, B-cell-depleted T cells, or T cells provided the cDNA or gDNA that made up the material.

As handled by the study authors: Using reference gene primer amplification, nucleated cell counts were estimated. Measured with immunoSEQ multiplex PCR; TCRdb has only the in-frame clones, and not every one. The V and J calls and clone size come from that table; D and trimming were worked out from the DNA. Among about 210,000 clones, 92% were seen once, and the ten largest hold 1% to 1.5%. Sequencing was performed on peripheral blood. V is TRBV6-5 and J is TRBJ2-7; TRBD1 matches at 9 bases. This sequence originates from a man aged 25 to 40 with acute or convalescent COVID-19. The CDR3 sequence is CASSYRRTGVPYEQYF. The CDR3 DNA reads TGTGCCAGCAGTTACCGAAGGACAGGGGTGCCCTACGAGCAGTACTTC.